Reported below is one T cell receptor beta chain. What it binds is not known. These data belong to a study of T cell clonotyping in hematopoietic cell transplantation. Study in general: Cytoreduction preceded collection of pretransplant recipient samples. Findings of the study overall: Pathologically expanded recipient clonotypes increased progressively from day 30 to day 180 as diversity fell. Graft donor and pretransplant recipient Inverse Simpson Index values predicted broader posttransplant TCR diversity.

Stated time point: recipient sample about 28 days before transplant, after cytoreduction. Samples: about 28 days before transplant, then days 30, 100 and 180 after. The method was immunoSEQ multiplex PCR; TCRdb's version includes in-frame clones alone and lacks a portion of them. The sample carries tens of thousands of clones, approximately 95% recorded once. The CDR3 totals 15 residues. In germline, CDR1 is MNHEY, CDR2 SVGAGI. The ends lost 4 bases at V and 4 bases at J; junction bases unmatched: 7. The V call is TRBV6-5, the J call TRBJ1-2; 9 nucleotides agree with TRBD1. The sequencing used peripheral blood mononuclear cells, collected before stem cell transplant. This clonotype was obtained from a woman aged 45-59 years with acute myeloid leukemia. Some clones in this sample may be carry-over from other donors' samples. The CDR3 DNA is TGTGCCAGCAGTTTAGGACAGGGGCAACTCTATGGCTACACCTTC. Protein sequence: CASSLGQGQLYGYTF.